Here is one T cell receptor (beta chain) with its context. It lacks a known antigen. No much larger clone exists at a distance of one base, and base qualities are not known. From its cysteine to its phenylalanine, the CDR3 spans 15 amino acids. Only CDR3 DNA is held: 45 bases, read in frame from base 1. CDR1 and CDR2, looked up from the germline V gene, are SGHNT and YENEEA. V is pared back by 0 bases and J by 2 bases, with 9 bases lying between the germline termini. The source of the sample is a study of cytomegalovirus exposure and HLA in healthy donors (dated 2017 in TCRdb). The study in broad terms: An earlier analysis of roughly 500 of the donors reported under 300 Gb of sequence data and roughly 120 million unique TCR beta sequences obtained from around 170 million T cells. An early release covering approximately 600 HLA-typed donors comprised 250 to 350 gigabases of sequencing data and 85 million to 100 million unique TCR sequences. The genetic ancestry cluster associated with self-reported Caucasian donors included 70% to 85% of the 300 to 400 genotyped donors. The aim of the study was to test whether cataloging public T cell receptors could identify signatures of past pathogen exposure. The study used immunosequencing to profile the T cell repertoires of approximately 650 subjects and linked those repertoires to cytomegalovirus serostatus. Besides the first cohort of 550 to 750 subjects, a separate validation cohort made up of over 95 different subjects was used. To predict cytomegalovirus infection status, the study combined high-throughput TCR immunosequencing, statistical association of individual TCRs with disease status, and machine learning. A later analysis re-analyzed previously published TCR beta repertoires from about 600 donors and added high-resolution HLA genotyping to study TCR occurrence patterns. Rather than using new phenotypic data, the later analysis identified candidate immune exposures from TCR beta sequences and from how often those sequences occurred across donors. To decide whether each TCR beta V gene segment behaved as functional or pseudogenic, an earlier analysis of some 570 of the donors relied on high-throughput TCR beta sequencing. Donor age, sex, ethnicity and CMV serostatus were collected together with the repertoire data. In a later genetic analysis, genome-wide SNP genotypes for about three fifths of the roughly 670 donors were used, and that subset was treated as a discovery cohort. Every repertoire in the discovery cohort had been generated on one and the same sequencing platform. HLA typing included class I and class II loci at four-digit resolution. Typing coverage differed by locus: A, B, C, DRB1 and DQB1 were typed in about 629-640 donors, DQA1 in 522, DPA1 in over 600, and DPB1 in roughly 450. About five DR-DQ haplotypes were treated as single units for association and clustering because of strong linkage in the cohort. On average, about 240,000 unique TCR beta nucleotide sequences were sequenced per donor among 350 to 400 genotyped donors of the cohort, with 15% to 20% of those sequences being non-productive. Study-wide conclusions, independent of this receptor: An association between a missense DCLRE1C variant and V-gene and J-gene trimming of TCR beta chains was found in a later genetic analysis and replicated in an independent cohort. Because counts were too low, 15 to 20 rarely observed V segments, including chromosome 9 orphons, were excluded from the earlier analysis of around 590 of the donors. In a later analysis, 15,000 to 20,000 TCR beta sequences were associated with specific HLA alleles at a false discovery rate of 0.05. Several of the top co-occurrence clusters appeared to be linked to parvovirus B19, influenza, CMV and Epstein-Barr virus, according to a later analysis. In a later genetic analysis, fewer N-insertions in productive TCRs were reported among donors in an Asian-associated ancestry cluster than the approximately 630-donor mean. In a later analysis, HLA-associated TCR beta chains showed more clonal expansion and lower generation probabilities than non-associated chains that were equally common. The study gave a list of under 200 TCR beta chains associated with cytomegalovirus. Some IMGT-functional V segments, including TRBV6-2 and TRBV6-3, could not be distinguished by the 87-base-pair reads and were therefore excluded. Strong co-occurrence of HLA alleles, especially DR and DQ, made assigning TCR associations to individual alleles difficult. In a later analysis, TCR association rates were found to vary across HLA loci, with the most associated TCRs seen for DRB1 alleles and the fewest for HLA-C alleles. A further reported finding was that TCR beta sequences accurately predicted the HLA-A and HLA-B alleles for most subjects in the first cohort. The classifier was reported to diagnose cytomegalovirus status with high specificity and sensitivity in both the original and validation cohorts. Most TCR sequences were seen in very few donors, while some public TCRs were found in many individuals. In an earlier analysis of around 600 of the donors, most TCR beta V segments were observed in productive rearrangements about 87% or about 30% of the time, broadly matching IMGT annotations. Linkage disequilibrium might explain the correlated functional status among segregating V segments, but an unknown experimental factor could not be ruled out. A cluster of highly shared sequence variants was judged likely to represent a technical artifact of the sequencing pipeline. The authors suggested that the approach could potentially be extended to other disease states and immunological phenotypes. Presence/absence analyses assumed roughly uniform sequencing depth across donors, an assumption that may not hold. CMV serostatus was the only immune exposure information available for the cohort. The cohort was sequenced for TCR beta chains only, and without alpha or paired-chain data the features that could be detected were limited. According to a later analysis, most CMV-associated TCR beta chains appeared to be HLA-restricted, and the HLA associations seemed to be driven largely by CMV exposure. A few of the identified cytomegalovirus-associated TCR beta chains were confirmed in vitro to be specific for cytomegalovirus antigens. Because some donors lacked HLA typing at each locus, the association tests relied only on the typed subset.

The library was produced with the immunoSEQ multiplex PCR assay. A mixture of 60 forward primers for TCR Vbeta segments and 13 reverse primers for TCR Jbeta segments was used in the multiplex PCR. A multiplex PCR assay on genomic DNA amplified the CDR3 region of rearranged TCR beta genes. Amplified TCR beta libraries were sequenced as 87-base-pair reads on the Illumina HiSeq System. For the original study's pipeline: A later analysis counted about 80 million unique TCR beta chains across the 650 to 800 repertoires, and 10 million to 12 million of these chains were shared by at least two donors. To remove PCR and sequencing errors, raw reads were error-corrected and collapsed into unique sequences using a nearest-neighbor algorithm that merged closely related sequences. To assign V, D and J gene segments, CDR3 sequences were aligned to IMGT reference sequences. For a sequence to be retained, a match of at least six nucleotides was required to both a V gene segment and a J gene segment. A rearrangement counted as productive if the CDR3 had no stop codons and remained in frame with V and J, and every other rearrangement counted as non-productive. Following IMGT convention, CDR3 was defined as the stretch from the second conserved V-encoded cysteine to the conserved J-encoded phenylalanine. The earlier analysis of about 500 of the donors excluded sequences that lacked an unambiguous match to a single V gene segment. An earlier analysis of 587 of the donors called V segments functional above 56.7% productive rearrangements and segregating when the between-donor standard deviation exceeded 5%. To diagnose cytomegalovirus status from the catalog of TCR beta chain sequences, a statistical classification framework was built. In a later analysis, TCR nucleotide sequences were compared against IMGT/GENE-DB human TR gene sequences so that V and J genes could be assigned. Using the TCRdist pipeline, a later analysis assigned CDR3 sequences along with most-parsimonious VDJ recombination scenarios. A later analysis defined each TCR beta chain by its CDR3 amino acid sequence plus V-gene family, and excluded reads lacking a unique V-gene family. To address suspected cross-contamination and a sequencing artifact, a later analysis removed roughly 640 highly shared, low-generation-probability nucleotide sequences. A later analysis calculated a clonal expansion index for each public chain from normalized within-repertoire ranks of inferred template counts. In a later analysis, generation probabilities were computed with a VDJ recombination model fitted to out-of-frame rearrangements, and the resulting probabilities were checked against IGoR. Hypergeometric tests were used in a later analysis to score TCR-TCR, TCR-HLA and TCR-CMV co-occurrence, with a repertoire-size bias correction applied to the TCR pairs. False discovery rates were estimated in a later analysis by permuting HLA or CMV assignments 20 times. In a later analysis, co-occurring TCRs were grouped with DBSCAN, and TCRdist sequence similarity was added when clustering was performed within HLA-allele-positive subsets. Repertoires with fewer than 30,000 or more than 120,000 public chains were left out of co-occurrence clustering, as were several repertoires with anomalous nucleotide sharing. Sourced from immuneACCESS, this table was stored by TCRdb with only in-frame sequences that have V and J called. A share of the clones is absent; for the studies checked, an unresolved V gene accounts for under half, and the remainder has no known explanation. Clonal size and the V and J genes are those of that table, whereas D and trimming came from the DNA. This sample lists approximately 210,000 clones; more than 60% were detected once. The top ten constitute around 2.2% of the sample.

In total, over 600 healthy bone marrow donors made up the cohort. Cohort members were all nominally healthy when sampled, although unrecorded immune exposures were likely present. The donor tested CMV seropositive and was one of the 289 seropositive cohort members. A peripheral blood sample was collected from each donor, and TCR beta sequencing was performed on peripheral blood mononuclear cells. The Qiagen DNeasy Blood Extraction Kit was used to extract genomic DNA from the blood cell samples. The receptor was derived from a young woman in good health and CMV-seropositive. The chain is assembled from TRBV11-3 and TRBJ2-3; TRBD2 is a weak D gene call, 6 bases matching. Sequenced material: PBMCs. The DNA reads as follows: TGTGCCAGCAGCTTAGATGGAGGGACCACAGATACGCAGTATTTT. Translation gives CASSLDGGTTDTQYF.